This T cell receptor beta chain originates from a study of blood T cell repertoires in COVID-19. Study-level background: Nucleic acid was either cDNA or gDNA, and it came from T cells, B-cell-depleted T cells, or PBMCs.

In the original workflow: Reference gene primer amplification gave nucleated cell count estimates. The table came from immunoSEQ multiplex PCR; TCRdb's copy has only in-frame clones and leaves some out. That table furnishes V, J and clone size, whereas the DNA furnished D and trimming. Found here are fewer than 110,000 clones, 84% of them singletons; the top ten hold 13%. The V gene lost 2 bases and the J gene lost 4 bases, with 13 bases spanning the gap. The CDR3 loop spans 15 amino acids. Looked up from germline, CDR1 is SGHRS and CDR2 is YFSETQ. The sequenced sample was peripheral blood. The sequence derives from a human donor in a cohort sampled during active or convalescent COVID-19. J is TRBJ2-1 and V is TRBV5-1, with D possibly matching TRBD2 (6 bases). The CDR3 reads CASSFRGATYNEQFF. In nucleotides, the CDR3 is TGCGCCAGCAGCTTTCGCGGGGCAACATACAATGAGCAGTTCTTC.